Listed here is a single T cell receptor (beta chain). This sequence may be a read error, since a much larger clone differs from it by one base. Time point specified: newly diagnosed GD, antithyroid drugs for less than 3 months. Making the TCR library involved RNA that had been extracted from PBMCs. The sample comes from a study of regulatory T cells in long-lasting Graves disease. CDR3 length equals 15 residues. J lost 5 bases, V lost 0 bases, and 8 bases had no gene match. Looked up from germline, CDR1 is DFQATT and CDR2 is SNEGSKA (reference sequence). Building the TCR beta libraries relied on iRepertoire HTBI primers, and CDR3 regions underwent Arm-PCR. TCRdb re-called the multiplex PCR reads with MiXCR, one entry per CDR3 protein. Here the sample spans approximately 270,000 distinct CDR3 sequences, 18% being singletons. These same data were also listed under a study on T cells in Graves' hyperthyroidism and ophthalmopathy. That investigation notes: Most thyroid clonotypes that were expanded above 0.001 also turned up in blood.

The source material was peripheral blood mononuclear cells (PBMCs), sampled at new diagnosis, from a patient treated with antithyroid drugs. This receptor was taken from a woman aged 30 to 39 with Graves disease. The rearrangement joins TRBV20-1 to TRBJ2-5; 8 bases are shared with TRBD2. In DNA form, the CDR3 reads TGCAGTGCTAGAGATGGGCGGGGGGAAACGGAGACCCAGTACTTC. It is translated as CSARDGRGETETQYF.